The clone carrying this TCR beta chain was counted between two and nine times. TCRdb re-called the 5' RACE reads with MiXCR, one entry per CDR3 protein. The repertoire has around 500,000 distinct CDR3 sequences, 14% of them found once; the top ten carry more than 0.5%. The CDR3 contains 13 residues. The data were taken from a study of identical twins. These sequences were also reported in another study, on yellow fever vaccine responses in identical twins.

The chain has TRBV21-1 and TRBJ2-4; the table's D call, TRBD1, has no DNA check behind it. TRBV21-1 counts as a pseudogene. The clonotype was recovered from a woman aged 18-29 years in good health. The sample taken for sequencing was CD4+ T cells sorted from blood. The CDR3 region is CASSNIAPGLEYF. The DNA of the CDR3 is TGTGCCAGCAGCAACATCGCTCCGGGATTGGAGTACTTC.